Reported below is one T cell receptor (beta chain). The antigen remains undetermined. These data belong to a study of cytomegalovirus exposure and HLA in healthy donors. At the level of the study: In a later analysis, it was reported that the roughly 130 validation repertoires had been produced on the same platform as the 600 to 850 repertoires belonging to the first cohort.

TCRdb's copy holds only in-frame clones and misses some; the assay was immunoSEQ multiplex PCR. The sample has about 56,000 clones, roughly 89% seen once. There are 13 residues in the CDR3. The germline CDR1 and CDR2 sequences are SEHNR and FQNEAQ (reference sequence). The V end was cut by 5 bases, the J end by 5 bases, with 9 bases between. Study results and limitations: The study labeled 150 or so TCR beta chains cytomegalovirus-associated. Most TCR sequences proved rare, with some public TCRs found in many donors.

The material sequenced was PBMCs. The source of this sequence is a woman aged 18-29 years in good health and CMV-seronegative. The chain recombines TRBV7-9 with TRBJ2-2; maybe TRBD1 (6 bases). The CDR3 DNA is TGTGCCAGCAGCCCAGGGGAAACCGGGGAGCTGTTTTTT. This codes for CASSPGETGELFF.